These 32 T cell receptor beta chains came from one sample sequenced in a study of CD8+ T cells in alopecia areata. Treatment: oral pan-JAK inhibitor, 5-10 mg twice daily. The sequencing template was cDNA reverse transcribed from extracted RNA. Here immunoSEQ multiplex PCR was the method, and the copy in TCRdb shows in-frame clones only, minus some. The data hold about 120,000 clones, with 50% to 75% observed a single time. Sample: CD8+ T cells sorted from blood, taken at week 4, from a patient treated with tofacitinib. Every receptor here comes from a human donor with alopecia areata.

The chain couples TRBV11-2 to TRBJ1-6; possible D gene TRBD1, 6 bases. V lost 0 bases and J lost 10, with 16 bases in between. Germline loops: CDR1 SGHAT, CDR2 FQNNGV. This CDR3 has 16 residues. The CDR3 reads CASSLDRGGAESPLHF. CDR3 nucleotides: TGTGCCAGCAGCTTAGATCGTGGGGGGGCTGAGTCACCCCTCCACTTT.

The rearrangement links TRBV27 to TRBJ2-3, with 12 bases that match TRBD2. This CDR3 is 15 amino acids long. After removal of 5 bases from V and 4 bases from J, the junction contained 4 bases not matched to a gene. Germline V gene data show CDR1 as MNHEY and CDR2 as SMNVEV (reference sequence). The chain's CDR3 is CASSPSGGAADTQYF. As DNA, the CDR3 is TGTGCCAGCAGTCCTAGCGGGGGGGCCGCAGATACGCAGTATTTT.

A few counts support this clone. This chain links TRBV7-2 with TRBJ2-4, with D tentatively TRBD2 (5 bases). V lost 4 bases and J lost 8, with 21 bases in between. Germline V gives CDR1 SGHTA, CDR2 FQGNSA. The length of the CDR3 is 16 residues. CDR3 coding DNA: TGTGCCAGCAGCTCTCCATCGGCCGTGATGGGAGACATTCAGTACTTC. Translated: CASSSPSAVMGDIQYF.

The chain carries TRBV6-4 and TRBJ2-2; D gene uncertain. Germline CDR1 reads MRHNA; CDR2 reads SNTAGT. There are 15 residues in the CDR3. Trimming took off 2 bases at V and 3 bases at J, with 10 bases between the two ends. The chain's CDR3 is CASSDDPAHTGELFF. Written as DNA, the CDR3 is TGTGCCAGCAGTGACGACCCGGCTCACACCGGGGAGCTGTTTTTT.

This clone was detected only once. V gene TRBV29-1 combines with J gene TRBJ2-2, with a weak D call TRBD1 (5 bases). The CDR3 sequence is 13 residues long. In germline, CDR1 is SQVTM, CDR2 ANQGSEA. Deletions cut 3 bases from V and 7 bases from J, with 12 bases between. The DNA of the CDR3 is TGCAGCGTTGAGAAGGGGCGAAGCGGGGAGCTGTTTTTT. Protein product: CSVEKGRSGELFF.

The V gene is TRBV28, the J gene TRBJ2-7; TRBD2 matches at 10 bases. CDR3 length equals 15 residues. The germline V gene has CDR1 MDHEN and CDR2 SYDVKM. V dropped 7 bases and J dropped 2; count of bases not matched to a gene: 8. The CDR3 DNA reads TGTGCCAGCACGCCTAGCGGGGGAGACACCTACGAGCAGTACTTC. The encoded protein is CASTPSGGDTYEQYF.

This clone was detected only once. The V and J genes are TRBV30 and TRBJ2-3; tentative D call: TRBD2 (6 bases). The CDR3 has 13 amino acids. Germline V gene lookup returns CDR1 GTSNPN and CDR2 SVGIG (reference sequence). Trimming pared 5 bases from V and 2 bases from J, leaving 11 bases between. The CDR3 reads CAWGLFDTDTQYF. CDR3 in DNA: TGTGCCTGGGGACTATTTGACACAGATACGCAGTATTTT.

The V gene is TRBV29-1, the J gene TRBJ2-7, with TRBD1 as a possible D gene (5 bases). The CDR3 is 14 residues long. Trimming removed 2 bases from V and 1 base from J, with 12 bases in between. The V gene's germline CDR1 is SQVTM and CDR2 ANQGSEA. CDR3 in DNA: TGCAGCGTTGAATCGCAAGGGGAATCCTACGAGCAGTACTTC. Amino acid sequence: CSVESQGESYEQYF.

The V and J genes are TRBV9 and TRBJ2-3; D gene ambiguous. V lost 3 bases and J lost 6, with 8 bases in between. This CDR3 comprises 12 residues. CDR1 is SGDLS, CDR2 YYNGEE, per germline. The chain's CDR3 is CASSGGGDTQYF. CDR3 coding DNA: TGTGCCAGCAGCGGAGGTGGGGATACGCAGTATTTT. The full variable domain, with the rest looked up from reference TRBV9 and TRBJ2-3, is DSGVTQTPKHLITATGQRVTLRCSPRSGDLSVYWYQQSLDQGLQFLIQYYNGEERAKGNILERFSAQQFPDLHSELNLSSLELGDSALYFCASSGGGDTQYFGPGTRLTVL.

The J gene is TRBJ1-2, the V gene TRBV19; D is perhaps TRBD1 (6 bases). Trimming left V 5 bases short and J 2 bases short, with 12 bases between. Germline V CDR1 and CDR2: LNHDA, SQIVND (reference sequence). The CDR3 contains 14 residues. CDR3 in amino acids: CASSLQGWNYGYTF. CDR3 nucleotide sequence: TGTGCCAGTAGTCTACAGGGATGGAACTATGGCTACACCTTC.

The chain has TRBV30 and TRBJ2-7; maybe TRBD1 (6 bases). The CDR3 consists of 15 residues. The V gene's germline CDR1 is GTSNPN and CDR2 SVGIG (reference sequence). Deletions cut 0 bases from V and 3 bases from J, with 15 bases between. Written as DNA, the CDR3 is TGTGCCTGGAGTGTTGGCAGGGGCAGACTCTACGAGCAGTACTTC. Its protein product is CAWSVGRGRLYEQYF.

This clone was found a few times. V usage is TRBV9 and J usage is TRBJ2-3, with 7 nucleotides matching TRBD1. Trimming at V came to 4 bases and at J to 7 bases, leaving 6 bases not matched to a gene. The CDR3 runs 13 residues. The germline V gene encodes CDR1 SGDLS and CDR2 YYNGEE. In DNA, the CDR3 is TGTGCCAGCAGCCCCCGGGACAGCCATACGCAGTATTTT. As protein: CASSPRDSHTQYF.

This clone was counted a few times. The V and J genes are TRBV29-1 and TRBJ2-2; TRBD1 matches 11 bases. This CDR3 contains 14 residues. V trimming: 7 bases; J trimming: 5 bases; junction bases outside the gene matches: 6. The germline V gene has CDR1 SQVTM and CDR2 ANQGSEA. CDR3 in amino acids: CSATDRGLTGELFF. CDR3 nucleotide sequence: TGCAGCGCCACGGACAGGGGGCTTACCGGGGAGCTGTTTTTT.

V gene TRBV30 combines with J gene TRBJ2-7, with unresolved D. The length of the CDR3 is 15 residues. V lost 0 bases and J lost 0, with 12 bases in between. Germline CDR1 and CDR2: GTSNPN and SVGIG (reference sequence). CDR3 bases: TGTGCCTGGAGTGTAGGTCAGTCCTCCTCCTACGAGCAGTACTTC. Its translation: CAWSVGQSSSYEQYF.

The J gene is TRBJ2-4, the V gene TRBV14; D may correspond to TRBD1 or TRBD2 (5 bases each). The CDR3 extends over 16 amino acids. The V end lost 1 base, the J end lost 0 bases, and 10 bases lay between the germline ends. The germline V gene has CDR1 SGHDN and CDR2 FVKESK. This CDR3 is CASSQAGTLAKNIQYF. CDR3 DNA: TGTGCCAGCAGCCAAGCAGGGACCCTAGCCAAAAACATTCAGTACTTC. Drawing the rest from reference TRBV14 and TRBJ2-4, the complete variable domain is EAGVTQFPSHSVIEKGQTVTLRCDPISGHDNLYWYRRVMGKEIKFLLHFVKESKQDESGMPNNRFLAERTGGTYSTLKVQPAELEDSGVYFCASSQAGTLAKNIQYFGAGTRLSVL.

This clone was recorded a few times. V and J are TRBV30 and TRBJ2-5; D is unresolved. In germline, CDR1 is GTSNPN, CDR2 SVGIG (reference sequence). The V end was cut by 0 bases, the J end by 5 bases, with 10 bases between. The CDR3 has 13 amino acids. CDR3 protein: CAWSVQDSETQYF. The CDR3 DNA is TGTGCCTGGAGTGTCCAGGATAGCGAGACCCAGTACTTC.

This clone was detected only a few times. The chain joins TRBV29-1 to TRBJ2-3, with D unresolved. Germline CDR1 reads SQVTM; CDR2 reads ANQGSEA. The V end lost 3 bases, the J end lost 3 bases, and 13 bases lay between the germline ends. The CDR3 spans 14 residues. As DNA, the CDR3 is TGCAGCGTTGAGGGTGTTCACTTTACAGATACGCAGTATTTT. Its protein product is CSVEGVHFTDTQYF.

CDR3: CASRPAYSNQPQHF. The CDR3 nucleotides are TGTGCCAGCAGACCAGCATATAGCAATCAGCCCCAGCATTTT. This chain joins TRBV7-2 and TRBJ1-5; unclear D gene. V was clipped by 6 bases and J by 0 bases, with 9 bases between them. Germline CDR1 reads SGHTA; CDR2 reads FQGNSA. This CDR3 has 14 residues.

The chain joins TRBV30 to TRBJ1-5, with TRBD1 as a possible D gene (5 bases). The CDR3 length is 14 residues. Germline CDR1 reads GTSNPN; CDR2 reads SVGIG (reference sequence). Trimming removed 4 bases from V and 4 bases from J, with 14 bases in between. CDR3 residues: CAWTPGVGNQPQHF. The CDR3 DNA sequence: TGTGCCTGGACCCCGGGGGTAGGGAATCAGCCCCAGCATTTT.

This chain connects TRBV5-1 to TRBJ2-7, with 12 bases matching TRBD1. CDR1 SGHRS and CDR2 YFSETQ come from the germline V gene. The CDR3 has 18 residues. J gave up 0 bases and V 2 bases, and 9 bases lay outside the gene matches. CDR3 DNA sequence: TGCGCCAGCAGCTTCCCGGGACAGGGGGCCGGGCCCTCCTACGAGCAGTACTTC. It codes for CASSFPGQGAGPSYEQYF. Together with reference TRBV5-1 and TRBJ2-7, the CDR3 gives the full variable domain: KAGVTQTPRYLIKTRGQQVTLSCSPISGHRSVSWYQQTPGQGLQFLFEYFSETQRNKGNFPGRFSGRQFSNSRSEMNVSTLELGDSALYLCASSFPGQGAGPSYEQYFGPGTRLTVT.

J is TRBJ1-1 and V is TRBV7-3; D unresolved. Germline CDR1 is SGHTA and CDR2 is FQGTGA. This CDR3 has 15 amino acids. V lost 5 bases to trimming and J lost 1 base, with 14 bases between them. CDR3 nucleotide sequence: TGTGCCAGCAGCCAATTGGGAGCAGGGAACACTGAAGCTTTCTTT. This gives the protein CASSQLGAGNTEAFF. Filled out from reference TRBV7-3 and TRBJ1-1, the complete variable domain reads GAGVSQTPSNKVTEKGKYVELRCDPISGHTALYWYRQSLGQGPEFLIYFQGTGAADDSGLPNDRFFAVRPEGSVSTLKIQRTERGDSAVYLCASSQLGAGNTEAFFGQGTRLTVV.

The gene calls are TRBV4-2 and TRBJ2-2, with D unresolved. Trimming stripped 4 bases from V and 1 base from J, with 10 bases between. The germline V gene has CDR1 LGHNA and CDR2 YNFKEQ. The CDR3 has 15 residues. CDR3: CASSPLEGNTGELFF. For the CDR3, the DNA is TGTGCCAGCAGCCCCTTGGAAGGGAACACCGGGGAGCTGTTTTTT.

The chain couples TRBV29-1 to TRBJ1-1; no clear D. The germline gives CDR1 SQVTM, CDR2 ANQGSEA. V was pared by 3 bases and J by 4 bases, with 12 bases between. The CDR3 is 13 amino acids. CDR3 nucleotides: TGCAGCGTTGATCCGGAACTGAGCACTGAAGCTTTCTTT. Translation gives CSVDPELSTEAFF.

This clone was seen a few times. J is TRBJ2-5 and V is TRBV29-1; D remains unclear. CDR3 length: 11 residues. From germline, CDR1 is SQVTM and CDR2 ANQGSEA. Trimming cost V 3 bases and J 5 bases, with 7 bases left between them. The CDR3 coding sequence is TGCAGCGTTGAGACCGAGGAGACCCAGTACTTC. This codes for CSVETEETQYF.

This clone was detected only a few times. V is TRBV29-1 and J is TRBJ1-5; 8 nucleotides line up with TRBD1. V was clipped by 7 bases and J by 2 bases; unmatched bases: 7. The length of the CDR3 is 14 residues. The germline gives CDR1 SQVTM, CDR2 ANQGSEA. The CDR3 bases are TGCAGCGCCAAGACAGGGGAAGGCAATCAGCCCCAGCATTTT. Its protein is CSAKTGEGNQPQHF.

This chain uses TRBV4-1 with TRBJ2-5; 7 positions match TRBD2. The V gene's germline CDR1 is MGHRA and CDR2 YSYEKL. Trimming cost V 3 bases and J 5 bases; bases outside gene matches: 6. The CDR3 covers 14 residues. The CDR3, as DNA: TGCGCCAGCAGCCAGGGAGACGGGGGGGAGACCCAGTACTTC. Its translation: CASSQGDGGETQYF.

Concerning this clone: One end of the junction varies from germline; a read error may be responsible. This chain uses TRBV7-7 with TRBJ2-5; the D gene is possibly TRBD1 (6 bases). Looked up from germline, CDR1 is SSHAT and CDR2 is FNYEAQ (reference sequence). This CDR3 contains 13 residues. Here the CDR3 DNA reads TGTGCTAGCAGCTTAGAAGGGGGAGAGACCCAGTACTTC. Amino acids: CASSLEGGETQYF.

This clone showed up just a few times. J is TRBJ1-2 and V is TRBV29-1; TRBD1 might be the D (6 bases). This CDR3 has 13 residues. Germline loops: CDR1 SQVTM, CDR2 ANQGSEA. The ends were cut back, 4 bases at V and 0 bases at J, with 9 bases in the middle. CDR3 protein: CSVGDNANYGYTF. The CDR3 coding sequence is TGCAGCGTTGGGGACAACGCTAACTATGGCTACACCTTC. Full variable domain (rest looked up from reference TRBV29-1 and TRBJ1-2): SAVISQKPSRDICQRGTSLTIQCQVDSQVTMMFWYRQQPGQSLTLIATANQGSEATYESGFVIDKFPISRPNLTFSTLTVSNMSPEDSSIYLCSVGDNANYGYTFGSGTRLTVV.

CDR3 nucleotide sequence: TGTGCCAGCAGCTTGGGGGAAGACATCTCCTATGGCTACACCTTC. Amino acids: CASSLGEDISYGYTF. V gene TRBV5-4 combines with J gene TRBJ1-2; D uncertain. This CDR3 is 15 amino acids long. V lost 0 bases and J 4 bases, leaving 13 bases between the germline ends. Germline assignment: CDR1 SGHNT and CDR2 YYREEE (reference sequence).

V usage is TRBV15 and J usage is TRBJ2-5; D remains unclear. Germline V gives CDR1 LNHNV, CDR2 YYDKDF (reference sequence). There are 12 residues in the CDR3. Trimming pared 8 bases from V and 1 base from J, leaving 8 bases between. The CDR3 nucleotides read TGTGCCACCCGTGGCGCCCAAGAGACCCAGTACTTC. It encodes CATRGAQETQYF. The full variable domain, rest sourced from reference TRBV15 and TRBJ2-5, is DAMVIQNPRYQVTQFGKPVTLSCSQTLNHNVMYWYQQKSSQAPKLLFHYYDKDFNNEADTPDNFQSRRPNTSFCFLDIRSPGLGDTAMYLCATRGAQETQYFGPGTRLLVL.

This chain uses TRBV29-1 with TRBJ2-2; 7 bases map to TRBD2. This CDR3 region has 12 residues. The trim removed 7 bases at V and 6 bases at J, leaving 5 bases unmatched. Germline values: CDR1 SQVTM, CDR2 ANQGSEA. The CDR3 protein is CSGTREAGELFF. CDR3 nucleotide sequence: TGCAGCGGAACTCGGGAGGCCGGGGAGCTGTTTTTT.

In its sample, this clone was seen a few times. At the DNA level, this CDR3 is encoded by other sequences in the same sample as well. V gene TRBV5-1 combines with J gene TRBJ2-7; no clear D. Germline CDR1 reads SGHRS; CDR2 reads YFSETQ. The CDR3 is 11 residues long. V shed 3 bases and J shed 3 bases, with 4 bases lying between them. CDR3 loop: CASSSSYEQYF. DNA for the CDR3: TGCGCCAGCAGCTCGAGCTACGAGCAGTACTTC.